This T cell receptor (beta chain) is drawn from a study of molecular identifiers for immune sequencing clone quantification. The table lists this clonotype with many counts. MiXCR, applied by TCRdb to the PCR reads, yields one record per CDR3 protein. The sample has about 65,000 distinct CDR3 sequences, around a sixth seen once; the top ten hold 1.4% to 1.5%. J gave up 4 bases and V 4 bases, and 5 bases lay outside the gene matches. CDR1 is MGHRA, CDR2 YSYEKL, per germline. The CDR3 has 15 amino acids. The chain combines TRBV4-1 with TRBJ2-7; 12 nucleotides line up with TRBD2. Input material: naive CD8+ T cells from blood, with Jurkat cell RNA spiked in. The subset here: FACS-sorted CD8+CD4-CCR7+CD45RA+ naive T cells. The clonotype originates from a human donor in good health. Some libraries in this study had Jurkat cell RNA spiked in. CDR3 region: CASSLLAGGGYEQYF. CDR3 nucleotides: TGCGCCAGCAGCCTCCTAGCGGGAGGGGGGTACGAGCAGTACTTC.